This T cell receptor beta chain was documented in a study of T-cell reconstitution after alpha-beta-depleted transplantation in children. Study results and limitations: The origin of high day-60 TCRbeta diversity in some patients lay in surviving recipient T cells and thymic progenitors.

Preparation of the TCRbeta library used unique molecular identifiers. TCRdb reanalysed the PCR reads using MiXCR and keeps one entry per CDR3 protein. Of hundreds of thousands of distinct CDR3 sequences detected, around a sixth appear once; the ten largest clones hold about 39%. In this sample, this clonotype is medium-sized. Antigen specificity is unknown. CDR3 size: 14 residues. V was shortened by 1 base and J by 6 bases, with 10 bases between the two germline ends. The V gene's germline CDR1 is SEHNR and CDR2 FQNEAQ (reference sequence). This chain links TRBV7-9 with TRBJ2-1; D may be TRBD2 (6 bases). Here the sequenced sample was PBMCs, mostly from graft donor cells, taken 360 days after TCRalphabeta/CD19-depleted stem cell transplant. This receptor was obtained from a male patient between 2 and 15 years old who had a stem cell transplant for acute lymphoblastic leukemia, so the T cells may come from the graft donor. CDR3 bases: TGTGCCAGCAGCTTAGGGTCGGGGGTCAATGAGCAGTTCTTC. Its protein product is CASSLGSGVNEQFF.